This record looks at one T cell receptor (beta chain) sequence and its context. What it binds is unknown. An end of the junction differs from the germline gene, which may be a read error. These data belong to a study of identical twins. General study findings and limits: The analysis was cross-sectional rather than longitudinal within donors.

This CDR3 has 11 residues. The germline V gene encodes CDR1 LGHDT and CDR2 YNNKEL (reference sequence). Each CDR3 protein is one row after TCRdb ran MiXCR on the 5' RACE reads. The sample includes approximately 500,000 distinct CDR3 sequences, approximately 25% seen only once; the top ten take approximately 2.9%. These data also featured in a second study, about T cells expressing NK-cell markers. As that study records: The eight sequenced donors comprised seven who were HCMV-seropositive and one who was seronegative. Dominant NKG2C+ clonotypes accounted for roughly 1.0-7.0% of CD8+ T cells in about six donors. Among four donors, these clonotypes also ranked first in the CD3+CD56-NKG2C+ fraction.

The specimen sequenced was CD4+ T cells sorted from blood. This sequence was found in a woman younger than 30 in good health. J is TRBJ2-5 and V is TRBV3-1; 9 nucleotides match TRBD2. The CDR3 protein is CASSHPGTSFF. The DNA for the CDR3 is TGTGCCAGCAGCCACCCCGGGACTAGCTTCTTC.